This T cell receptor beta chain was found in a study of blood T cell repertoires in COVID-19. Study context: PBMCs, B-cell-depleted T cells, or T cells provided the cDNA or gDNA that made up the material.

Which cohort a participant joined came from the clinical history participants gave. This table comes from immunoSEQ multiplex PCR, and its TCRdb copy is limited to in-frame clones, with some not included. This repertoire shows 320,000 or so clones, roughly 85% found once; its top ten account for approximately 1.9%. Germline values: CDR1 LNHDA, CDR2 SQIVND (reference sequence). J lost 2 bases, V lost 2 bases, and 10 bases had no gene match. This CDR3 region has 18 residues. The sequence derives from a woman in her twenties or thirties who had been exposed to COVID-19. The specimen was PBMCs or T cells enriched from blood (not recorded which). The chain employs TRBV19 and TRBJ2-5; 11 positions agree with TRBD2. The CDR3 DNA is TGTGCCAGTAGTATAAGTCTAGCGGGAGGCTCGGTTCAAGAGACCCAGTACTTC. Translation gives CASSISLAGGSVQETQYF.